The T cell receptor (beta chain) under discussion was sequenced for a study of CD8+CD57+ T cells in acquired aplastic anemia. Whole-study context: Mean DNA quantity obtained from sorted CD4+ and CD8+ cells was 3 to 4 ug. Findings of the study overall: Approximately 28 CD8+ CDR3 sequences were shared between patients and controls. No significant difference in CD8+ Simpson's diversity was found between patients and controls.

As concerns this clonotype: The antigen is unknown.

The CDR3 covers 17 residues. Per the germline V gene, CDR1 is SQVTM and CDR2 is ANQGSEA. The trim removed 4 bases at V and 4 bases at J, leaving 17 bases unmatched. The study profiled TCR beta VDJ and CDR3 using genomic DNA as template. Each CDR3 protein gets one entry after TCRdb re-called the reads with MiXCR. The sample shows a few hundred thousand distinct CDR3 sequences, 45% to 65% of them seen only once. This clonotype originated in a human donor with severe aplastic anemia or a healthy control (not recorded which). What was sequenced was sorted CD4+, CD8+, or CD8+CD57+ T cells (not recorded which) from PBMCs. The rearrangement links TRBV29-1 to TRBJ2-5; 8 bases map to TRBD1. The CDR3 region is CSVGTGWDTGEGETQYF. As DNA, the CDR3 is TGCAGCGTTGGGACAGGGTGGGACACCGGGGAAGGAGAGACCCAGTACTTC.